Sequencing of this T cell receptor beta chain was carried out in a study of T cell responses to AZD1222 COVID-19 vaccine. Assay: immunoSEQ multiplex PCR; the TCRdb copy retains only in-frame clones and omits some. The top ten hold about 29% of the sample, which has 120,000 or so clones, more than 65% seen once. A remark on this clone: Its antigen is still unknown.

Study conclusions and caveats: Baseline testing showed seropositivity in only six or seven AZD1222 recipients.

V lost 1 base to trimming and J lost 7 bases, with 10 bases between them. Per germline, CDR1 SGHVS and CDR2 FNYEAQ. The CDR3 is 14 residues long. V usage is TRBV7-6 and J usage is TRBJ1-4; possible D gene TRBD1, 6 bases. Sequencing was performed on peripheral blood, taken 28 days after the second AZD1222 dose. The source is an adult who received the AZD1222 COVID-19 vaccine. The CDR3 region has the DNA TGTGCCAGCAGCTTAGAGGGACACCTTGAAAAACTGTTTTTT. Translating it yields CASSLEGHLEKLFF.